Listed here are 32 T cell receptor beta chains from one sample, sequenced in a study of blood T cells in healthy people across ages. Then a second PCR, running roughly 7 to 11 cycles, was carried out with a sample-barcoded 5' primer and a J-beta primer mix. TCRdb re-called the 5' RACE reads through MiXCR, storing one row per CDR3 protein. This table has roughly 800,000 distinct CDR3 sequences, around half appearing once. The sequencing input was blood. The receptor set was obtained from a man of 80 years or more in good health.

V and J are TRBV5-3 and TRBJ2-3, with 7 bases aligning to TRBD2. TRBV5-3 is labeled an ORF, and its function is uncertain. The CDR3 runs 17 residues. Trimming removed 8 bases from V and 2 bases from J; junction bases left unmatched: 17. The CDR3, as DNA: TGTGCCAGCAGCCCTTGGGGAGGGGCGGGAATCACAGATACGCAGTATTTT. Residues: CASSPWGGAGITDTQYF.

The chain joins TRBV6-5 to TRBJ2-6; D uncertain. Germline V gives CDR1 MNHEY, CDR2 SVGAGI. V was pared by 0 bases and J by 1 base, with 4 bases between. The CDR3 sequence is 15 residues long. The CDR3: CASSYSSSGANVLTF. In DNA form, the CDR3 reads TGTGCCAGCAGTTACTCGAGTTCTGGGGCCAACGTCCTGACTTTC.

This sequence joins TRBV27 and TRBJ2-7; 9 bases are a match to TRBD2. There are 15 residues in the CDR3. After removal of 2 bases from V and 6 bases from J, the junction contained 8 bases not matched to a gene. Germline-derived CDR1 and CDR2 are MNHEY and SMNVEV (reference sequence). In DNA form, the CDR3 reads TGTGCCAGCAGTTTAGCTAGCGGGAATCCCGGCGAGCAGTACTTC. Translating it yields CASSLASGNPGEQYF.

This chain's CDR3 is CASSPYNRYAYF. CDR3 nucleotides: TGTGCCAGCAGCCCGTATAACAGATACGCGTATTTT. The V call is TRBV7-2, the J call TRBJ2-3; D gene uncertain. Germline loops: CDR1 SGHTA, CDR2 FQGNSA. The CDR3 is 12 amino acids. With 5 bases removed from V and 14 bases from J, the gap between germline ends came to 17 bases.

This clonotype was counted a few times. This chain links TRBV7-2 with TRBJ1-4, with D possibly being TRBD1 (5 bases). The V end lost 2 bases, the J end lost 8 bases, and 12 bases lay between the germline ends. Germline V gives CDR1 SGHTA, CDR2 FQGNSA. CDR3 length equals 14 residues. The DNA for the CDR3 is TGTGCCAGCAGCTTAACAGGAAGTAAGGAAAAACTGTTTTTT. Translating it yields CASSLTGSKEKLFF.

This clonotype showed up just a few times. CDR3: CAIGVSGANVLTF. The CDR3 coding sequence is TGTGCCATCGGGGTCTCTGGGGCCAACGTCCTGACTTTC. This sequence joins TRBV10-3 and TRBJ2-6; no clear D. CDR1 is ENHRY and CDR2 is SYGVKD in the germline V gene. Trimming took off 8 bases at V and 0 bases at J, with 5 bases between the two ends. The CDR3 runs to 13 residues.

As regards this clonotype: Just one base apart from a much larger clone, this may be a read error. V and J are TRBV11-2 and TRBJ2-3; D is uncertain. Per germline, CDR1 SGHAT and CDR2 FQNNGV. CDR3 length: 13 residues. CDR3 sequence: CTSSPGLTDTQYF. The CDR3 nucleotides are TGTACCAGCAGCCCCGGCCTCACAGATACGCAGTATTTT.

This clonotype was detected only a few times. CDR3: CSALRQVPSYNEQFF. CDR3 nucleotide sequence: TGCAGCGCCCTACGACAGGTTCCCTCCTACAATGAGCAGTTCTTC. This sequence joins TRBV29-1 and TRBJ2-1, with a weak D call TRBD1 (6 bases). The V and J ends lost 7 bases and 0 bases respectively, with 16 bases between them. The CDR3 length is 15 residues. Per germline, CDR1 SQVTM and CDR2 ANQGSEA.

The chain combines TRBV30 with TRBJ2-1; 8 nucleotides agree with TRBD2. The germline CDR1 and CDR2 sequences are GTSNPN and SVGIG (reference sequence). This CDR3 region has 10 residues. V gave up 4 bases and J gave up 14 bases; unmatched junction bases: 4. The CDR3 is CAWKREIKFF. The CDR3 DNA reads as TGTGCCTGGAAGCGGGAGATTAAGTTCTTC.

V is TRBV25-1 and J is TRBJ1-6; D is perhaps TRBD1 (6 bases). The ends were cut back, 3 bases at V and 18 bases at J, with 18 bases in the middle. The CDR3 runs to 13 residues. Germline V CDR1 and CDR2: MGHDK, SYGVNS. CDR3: CASSDPHRDIPHF. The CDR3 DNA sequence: TGTGCCAGCAGTGATCCACACCGGGACATCCCCCACTTT.

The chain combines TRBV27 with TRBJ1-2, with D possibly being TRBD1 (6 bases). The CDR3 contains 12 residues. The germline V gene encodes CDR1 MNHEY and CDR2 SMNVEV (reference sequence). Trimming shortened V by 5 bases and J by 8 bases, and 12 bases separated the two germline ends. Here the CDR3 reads CASSASRGGYTF. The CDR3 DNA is TGTGCCAGCAGTGCTAGCAGGGGCGGCTACACCTTC.

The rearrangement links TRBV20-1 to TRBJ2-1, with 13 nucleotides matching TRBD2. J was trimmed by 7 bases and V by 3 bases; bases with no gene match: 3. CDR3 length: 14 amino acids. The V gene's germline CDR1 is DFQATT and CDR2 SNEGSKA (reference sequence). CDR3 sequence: CSARGLAGLNEQFF. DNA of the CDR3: TGCAGTGCTAGGGGACTAGCGGGATTAAATGAGCAGTTCTTC.

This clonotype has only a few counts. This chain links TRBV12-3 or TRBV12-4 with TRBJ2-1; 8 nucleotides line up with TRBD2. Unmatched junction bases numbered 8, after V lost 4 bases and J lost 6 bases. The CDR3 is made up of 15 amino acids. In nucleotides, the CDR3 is TGTGCCAGCAGTTCAACGGGGGGGTCTGGCAATGAGCAGTTCTTC. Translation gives CASSSTGGSGNEQFF.

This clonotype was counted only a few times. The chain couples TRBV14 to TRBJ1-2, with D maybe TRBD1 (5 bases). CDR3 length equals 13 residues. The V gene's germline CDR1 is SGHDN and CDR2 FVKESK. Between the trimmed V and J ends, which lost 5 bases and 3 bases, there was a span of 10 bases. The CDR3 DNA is TGTGCCAGCAGCGCGGACATGTACTATGGCTACACCTTC. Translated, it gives CASSADMYYGYTF.

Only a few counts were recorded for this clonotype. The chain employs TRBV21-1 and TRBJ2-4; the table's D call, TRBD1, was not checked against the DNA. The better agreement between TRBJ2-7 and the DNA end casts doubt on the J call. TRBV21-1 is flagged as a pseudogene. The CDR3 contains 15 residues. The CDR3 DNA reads TGTGCCAGCAGCCCACACCCAGGGGCCGTTGACGAGCAGTACTTC. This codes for CASSPHPGAVDEQYF.

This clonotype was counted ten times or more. Here the CDR3 DNA reads TGCGCCAGCAGCTTGCCCCACCAGGGCGGGGACCTAGCCAAAAACATTCAGTACTTC. Residues: CASSLPHQGGDLAKNIQYF. The rearrangement links TRBV5-1 to TRBJ2-4; D might be TRBD2 (6 bases). Germline CDR1 is SGHRS and CDR2 is YFSETQ. V was shortened by 1 base and J by 0 bases, with 20 bases between the two germline ends. The CDR3 consists of 19 residues.

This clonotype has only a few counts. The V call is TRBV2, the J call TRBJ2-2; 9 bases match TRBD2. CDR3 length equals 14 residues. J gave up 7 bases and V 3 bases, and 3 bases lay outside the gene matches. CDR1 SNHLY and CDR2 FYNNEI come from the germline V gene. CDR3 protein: CASSEASGVGELFF. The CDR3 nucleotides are TGTGCCAGCAGTGAGGCTAGCGGGGTCGGGGAGCTGTTTTTT. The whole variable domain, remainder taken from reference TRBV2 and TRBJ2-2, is EPEVTQTPSHQVTQMGQEVILRCVPISNHLYFYWYRQILGQKVEFLVSFYNNEISEKSEIFDDQFSVERPDGSNFTLKIRSTKLEDSAMYFCASSEASGVGELFFGEGSRLTVL.

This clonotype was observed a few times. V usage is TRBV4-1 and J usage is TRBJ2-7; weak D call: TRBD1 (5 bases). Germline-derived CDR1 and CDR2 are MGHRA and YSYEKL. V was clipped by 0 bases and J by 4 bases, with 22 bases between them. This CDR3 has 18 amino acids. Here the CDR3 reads CASSQDPRVWQGSYEQYF. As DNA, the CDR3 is TGCGCCAGCAGCCAAGATCCTCGTGTATGGCAGGGAAGTTACGAGCAGTACTTC.

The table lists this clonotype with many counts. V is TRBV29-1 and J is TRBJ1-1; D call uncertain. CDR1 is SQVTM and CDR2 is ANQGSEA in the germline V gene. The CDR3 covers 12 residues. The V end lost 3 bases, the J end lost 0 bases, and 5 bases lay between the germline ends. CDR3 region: CSVERVNTEAFF. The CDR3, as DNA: TGCAGCGTTGAGCGAGTGAACACTGAAGCTTTCTTT. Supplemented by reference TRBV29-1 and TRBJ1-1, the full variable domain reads SAVISQKPSRDICQRGTSLTIQCQVDSQVTMMFWYRQQPGQSLTLIATANQGSEATYESGFVIDKFPISRPNLTFSTLTVSNMSPEDSSIYLCSVERVNTEAFFGQGTRLTVV.

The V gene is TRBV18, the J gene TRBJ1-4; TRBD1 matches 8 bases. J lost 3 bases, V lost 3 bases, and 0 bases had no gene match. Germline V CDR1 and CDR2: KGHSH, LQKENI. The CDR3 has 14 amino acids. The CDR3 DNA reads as TGTGCCAGCTCACCGGACAGGGCTAATGAAAAACTGTTTTTT. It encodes CASSPDRANEKLFF.

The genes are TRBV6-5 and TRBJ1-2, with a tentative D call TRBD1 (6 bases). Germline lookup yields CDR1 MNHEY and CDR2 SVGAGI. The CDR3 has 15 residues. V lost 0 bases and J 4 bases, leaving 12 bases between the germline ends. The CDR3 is CASSYSVTGGYGYTF. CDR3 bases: TGTGCCAGCAGTTACTCCGTGACAGGAGGCTATGGCTACACCTTC.

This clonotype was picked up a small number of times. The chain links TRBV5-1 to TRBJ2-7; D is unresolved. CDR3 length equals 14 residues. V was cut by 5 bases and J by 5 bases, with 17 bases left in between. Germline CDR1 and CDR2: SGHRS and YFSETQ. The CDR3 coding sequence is TGCGCCAGCAGGCTAACCTCCCCTCTCGACGAGCAGTACTTC. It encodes CASRLTSPLDEQYF.

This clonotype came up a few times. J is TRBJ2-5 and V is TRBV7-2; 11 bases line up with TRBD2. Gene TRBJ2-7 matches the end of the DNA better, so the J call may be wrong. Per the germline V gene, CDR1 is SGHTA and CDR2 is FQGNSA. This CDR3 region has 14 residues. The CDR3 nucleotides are TGTGCCAGCAGCGTGACTAGCGGGGAATACGAGCAGTACTTC. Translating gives CASSVTSGEYEQYF.

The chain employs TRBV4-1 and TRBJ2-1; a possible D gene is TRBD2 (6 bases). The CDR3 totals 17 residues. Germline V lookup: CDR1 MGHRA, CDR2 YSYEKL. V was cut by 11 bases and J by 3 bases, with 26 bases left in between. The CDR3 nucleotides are TGCGCCTCCGCTCGCGGGCTAGCGACCTCCCGCTACAATGAGCAGTTCTTC. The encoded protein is CASARGLATSRYNEQFF.

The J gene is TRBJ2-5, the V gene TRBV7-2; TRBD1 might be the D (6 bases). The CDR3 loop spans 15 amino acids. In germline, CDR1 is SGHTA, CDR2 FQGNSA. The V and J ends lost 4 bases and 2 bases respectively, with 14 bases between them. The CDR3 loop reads CASSSQTGIQETQYF. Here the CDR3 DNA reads TGTGCCAGCAGCTCCCAGACAGGCATTCAAGAGACCCAGTACTTC. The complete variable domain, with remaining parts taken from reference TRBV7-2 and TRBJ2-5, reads GAGVSQSPSNKVTEKGKDVELRCDPISGHTALYWYRQSLGQGLEFLIYFQGNSAPDKSGLPSDRFSAERTGGSVSTLTIQRTQQEDSAVYLCASSSQTGIQETQYFGPGTRLLVL.

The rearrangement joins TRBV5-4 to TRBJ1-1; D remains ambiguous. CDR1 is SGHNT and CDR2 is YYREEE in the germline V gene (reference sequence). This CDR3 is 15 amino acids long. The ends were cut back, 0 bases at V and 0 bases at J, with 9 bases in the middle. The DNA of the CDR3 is TGTGCCAGCAGCTTGGATATCAGCATGAACACTGAAGCTTTCTTT. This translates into CASSLDISMNTEAFF.

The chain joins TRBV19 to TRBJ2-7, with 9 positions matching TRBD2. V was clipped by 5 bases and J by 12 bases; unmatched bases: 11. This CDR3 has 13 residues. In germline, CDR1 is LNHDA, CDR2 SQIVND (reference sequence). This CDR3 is CASSSISGSEAYF. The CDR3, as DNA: TGTGCCAGTAGTTCAATTAGCGGGAGCGAGGCGTACTTC. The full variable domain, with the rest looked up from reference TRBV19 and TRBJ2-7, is DGGITQSPKYLFRKEGQNVTLSCEQNLNHDAMYWYRQDPGQGLRLIYYSQIVNDFQKGDIAEGYSVSREKKESFPLTVTSAQKNPTAFYLCASSSISGSEAYFGPGTRLTVT.

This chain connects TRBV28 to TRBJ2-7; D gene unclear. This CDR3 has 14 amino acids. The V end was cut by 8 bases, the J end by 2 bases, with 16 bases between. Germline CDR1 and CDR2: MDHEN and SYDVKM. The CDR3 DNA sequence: TGTGCCAGCGTCCCAAAACAGTTCCCCTACGAGCAGTACTTC. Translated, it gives CASVPKQFPYEQYF.

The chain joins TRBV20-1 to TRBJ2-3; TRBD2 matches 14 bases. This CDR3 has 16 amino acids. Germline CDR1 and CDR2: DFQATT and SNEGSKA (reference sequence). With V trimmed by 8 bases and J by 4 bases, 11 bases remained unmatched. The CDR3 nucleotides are TGCAGTCCCCGGGGACTAGCGGGAGTATCGGCAGATACGCAGTATTTT. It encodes CSPRGLAGVSADTQYF.

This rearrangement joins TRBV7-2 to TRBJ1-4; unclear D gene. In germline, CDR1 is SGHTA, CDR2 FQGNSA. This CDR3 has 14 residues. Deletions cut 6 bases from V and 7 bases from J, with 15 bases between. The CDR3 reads CASSPGGSVEKLFF. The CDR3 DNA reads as TGTGCCAGCAGTCCGGGAGGATCGGTTGAAAAACTGTTTTTT.

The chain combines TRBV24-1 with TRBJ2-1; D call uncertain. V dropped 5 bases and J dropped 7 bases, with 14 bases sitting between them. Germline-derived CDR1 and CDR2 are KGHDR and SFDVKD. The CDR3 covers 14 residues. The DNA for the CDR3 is TGTGCCACCAGTGGGCCCCTTGGTAGGAATGAGCAGTTCTTC. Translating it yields CATSGPLGRNEQFF.

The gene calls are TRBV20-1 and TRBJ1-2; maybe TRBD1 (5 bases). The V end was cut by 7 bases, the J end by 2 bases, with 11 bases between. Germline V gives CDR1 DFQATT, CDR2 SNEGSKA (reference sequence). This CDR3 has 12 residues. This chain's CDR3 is CSDHRINYGYTF. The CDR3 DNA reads TGCAGTGACCACAGGATAAACTATGGCTACACCTTC.